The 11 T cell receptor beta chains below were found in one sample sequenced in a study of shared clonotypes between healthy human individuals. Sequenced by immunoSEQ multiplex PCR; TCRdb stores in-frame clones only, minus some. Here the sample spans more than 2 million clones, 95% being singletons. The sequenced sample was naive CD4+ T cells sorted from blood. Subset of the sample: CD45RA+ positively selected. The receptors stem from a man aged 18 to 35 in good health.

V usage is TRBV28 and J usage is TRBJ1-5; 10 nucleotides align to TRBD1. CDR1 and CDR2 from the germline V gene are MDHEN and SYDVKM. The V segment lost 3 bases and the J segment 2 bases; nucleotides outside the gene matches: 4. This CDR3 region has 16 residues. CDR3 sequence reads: CASSFGTGVGNQPQHF. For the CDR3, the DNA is TGTGCCAGCAGTTTCGGGACAGGGGTCGGCAATCAGCCCCAGCATTTT.

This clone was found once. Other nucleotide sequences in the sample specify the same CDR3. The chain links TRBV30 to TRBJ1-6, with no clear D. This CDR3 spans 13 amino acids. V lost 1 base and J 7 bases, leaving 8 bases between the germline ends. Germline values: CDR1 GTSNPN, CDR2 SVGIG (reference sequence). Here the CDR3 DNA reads TGTGCCTGGAGTGGGAGCCAGAATTCACCCCTCCACTTT. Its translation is CAWSGSQNSPLHF.

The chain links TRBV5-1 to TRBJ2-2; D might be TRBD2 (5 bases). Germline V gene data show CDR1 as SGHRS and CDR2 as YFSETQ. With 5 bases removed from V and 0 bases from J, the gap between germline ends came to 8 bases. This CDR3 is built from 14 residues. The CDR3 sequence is CASSISANTGELFF. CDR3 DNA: TGCGCCAGCAGTATTAGCGCGAACACCGGGGAGCTGTTTTTT.

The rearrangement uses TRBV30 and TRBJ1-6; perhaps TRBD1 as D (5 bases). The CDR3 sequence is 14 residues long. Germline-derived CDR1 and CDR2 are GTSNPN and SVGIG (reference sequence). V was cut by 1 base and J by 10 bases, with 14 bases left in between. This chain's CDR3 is CAWSGQGRYSPLHF. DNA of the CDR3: TGTGCCTGGAGTGGGCAGGGAAGATACTCACCCCTCCACTTT.

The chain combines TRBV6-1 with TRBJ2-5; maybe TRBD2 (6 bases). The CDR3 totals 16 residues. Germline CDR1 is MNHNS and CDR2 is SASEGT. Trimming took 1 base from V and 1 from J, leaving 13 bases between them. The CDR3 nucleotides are TGTGCCAGCAGTGAAGGGCCAGCGGGCCTCCAAGAGACCCAGTACTTC. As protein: CASSEGPAGLQETQYF.

The CDR3 DNA is TGTGCCAGCAGTTACGTGTCAGCCACTAGTAATCAGCCCCAGCATTTT. It is translated as CASSYVSATSNQPQHF. The V and J genes are TRBV6-6 and TRBJ1-5; no reliable D call. This CDR3 is 16 amino acids long. The germline CDR1 and CDR2 sequences are MNHNY and SVGAGI (reference sequence). V lost 2 bases and J lost 4, with 15 bases in between.

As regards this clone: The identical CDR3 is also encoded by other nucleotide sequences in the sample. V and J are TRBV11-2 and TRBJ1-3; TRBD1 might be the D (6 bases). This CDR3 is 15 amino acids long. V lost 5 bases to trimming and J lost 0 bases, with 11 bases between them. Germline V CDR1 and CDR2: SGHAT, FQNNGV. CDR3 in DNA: TGTGCCAGCAGCCTGCAAGGGGGCTCTGGAAACACCATATATTTT. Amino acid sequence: CASSLQGGSGNTIYF.

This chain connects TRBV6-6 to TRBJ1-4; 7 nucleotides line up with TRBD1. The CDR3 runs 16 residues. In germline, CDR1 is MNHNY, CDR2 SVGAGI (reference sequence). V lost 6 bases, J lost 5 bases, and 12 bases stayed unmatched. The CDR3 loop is CASSPTSDRLNEKLFF. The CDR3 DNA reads TGTGCCAGCAGCCCGACGTCGGACAGGCTAAATGAAAAACTGTTTTTT.

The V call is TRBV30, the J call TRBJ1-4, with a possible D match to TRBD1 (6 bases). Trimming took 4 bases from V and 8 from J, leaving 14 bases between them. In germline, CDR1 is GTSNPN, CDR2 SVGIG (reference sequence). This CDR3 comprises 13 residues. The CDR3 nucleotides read TGTGCCTGGAAGGCAGGGGTAGGGGAAAAACTGTTTTTT. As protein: CAWKAGVGEKLFF.

The CDR3 loop is CASSQEGTIQETQYF. CDR3 coding DNA: TGCGCCAGCAGCCAAGAGGGGACAATTCAAGAGACCCAGTACTTC. The rearrangement links TRBV4-3 to TRBJ2-5; weak D call: TRBD1 (6 bases). V was clipped by 0 bases and J by 2 bases, with 10 bases between them. The CDR3 sequence is 15 residues long. Germline V gives CDR1 LGHNA, CDR2 YSLEER.

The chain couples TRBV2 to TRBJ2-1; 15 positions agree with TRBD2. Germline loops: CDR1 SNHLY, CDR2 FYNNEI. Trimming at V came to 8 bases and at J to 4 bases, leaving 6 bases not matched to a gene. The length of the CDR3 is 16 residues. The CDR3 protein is CASGGLAGGGYNEQFF. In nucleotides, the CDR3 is TGTGCCAGCGGGGGACTAGCGGGAGGTGGGTACAATGAGCAGTTCTTC. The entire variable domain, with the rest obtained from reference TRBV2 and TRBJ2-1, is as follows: EPEVTQTPSHQVTQMGQEVILRCVPISNHLYFYWYRQILGQKVEFLVSFYNNEISEKSEIFDDQFSVERPDGSNFTLKIRSTKLEDSAMYFCASGGLAGGGYNEQFFGPGTRLTVL.